Described below is a single T cell receptor beta chain sequence and its context. What it binds is not known. Repertoires were generated with immunoSEQ multiplex PCR, while TCRdb's copy carries only in-frame clones and drops some. The sample has about 64,000 clones, approximately 78% seen once; the top ten hold 9.2%. Patients had residual fresh-frozen tumor tissue and more than two years of survival data. None of the glioblastoma patients had an isocitrate dehydrogenase mutation. The data belong to a study of glioma-infiltrating T cells after dendritic cell vaccination. Study overall: At biweekly intervals, patients got three intradermal dendritic cell vaccine injections.

Findings and limits, study-wide: Higher pretreatment TIL content predicted longer progression-free time and survival.

This CDR3 has 14 amino acids. With 3 bases clipped from V and 8 bases from J, the junction kept 4 bases outside the gene matches. Germline values: CDR1 SGDLS, CDR2 YYNGEE. The receptor was isolated from a human donor with glioblastoma. This specimen consisted of blood, obtained before dendritic cell vaccination. This chain uses TRBV9 with TRBJ1-6, with 8 bases fitting TRBD1. CDR3 coding DNA: TGTGCCAGCAGCGAAGGACAGGGATATTCACCCCTCCACTTT. Its translation: CASSEGQGYSPLHF.